This TCR beta chain comes out of a study of beta chain features in type 1 diabetes. Study at large: Sorted cells, 107,917,701 in number, were examined across all samples.

TCRB transcripts that were expressed got sequenced, as all of the isolated RNA had been reverse transcribed. Clones were sequenced by immunoSEQ multiplex PCR, and TCRdb holds only the in-frame ones, with some missing. The data show approximately 470,000 clones, around 28% seen once. Study results and caveats: In comparison with healthy donors, patients had naive, central memory and Treg TCRB repertoires that appeared more similar. PCR could preferentially amplify shorter templates, alike in patients and controls.

J lost 4 bases, V lost 3 bases, and 7 bases had no gene match. Germline assignment: CDR1 KGHSH and CDR2 LQKENI. The CDR3 runs 16 residues. This clone was detected only a few times. The antigen is not known. The source is a man aged 18 to 35 in good health. The chain has TRBV18 and TRBJ2-1; TRBD2 matches at 9 bases. Sequencing was carried out using naive CD4+ T cells from blood. The CDR3 DNA reads as TGTGCCAGCTCACCGGTGACTAGCGGAGATTACAATGAGCAGTTCTTC. Protein sequence: CASSPVTSGDYNEQFF.